This TCR beta chain was identified in a study of shared clonotypes between healthy human individuals. The CDR3 spans 11 residues. Looked up from germline, CDR1 is DFQATT and CDR2 is SNEGSKA (reference sequence). Trimming took off 6 bases at V and 4 bases at J, with 8 bases between the two ends. Here immunoSEQ multiplex PCR was the method, and the copy in TCRdb shows in-frame clones only, minus some. The sample includes 780,000 or so clones, roughly 72% of them seen just once. This clone came up a few times. Material for sequencing was memory CD4+ T cells sorted from blood. As to subset: CD45RA-negative fraction. The gene calls are TRBV20-1 and TRBJ2-3; no reliable D call. The receptor comes from a woman aged 25 to 45 in good health. The CDR3 spells CSAAHADTQYF. In nucleotides, the CDR3 is TGCAGTGCCGCACACGCAGATACGCAGTATTTT.